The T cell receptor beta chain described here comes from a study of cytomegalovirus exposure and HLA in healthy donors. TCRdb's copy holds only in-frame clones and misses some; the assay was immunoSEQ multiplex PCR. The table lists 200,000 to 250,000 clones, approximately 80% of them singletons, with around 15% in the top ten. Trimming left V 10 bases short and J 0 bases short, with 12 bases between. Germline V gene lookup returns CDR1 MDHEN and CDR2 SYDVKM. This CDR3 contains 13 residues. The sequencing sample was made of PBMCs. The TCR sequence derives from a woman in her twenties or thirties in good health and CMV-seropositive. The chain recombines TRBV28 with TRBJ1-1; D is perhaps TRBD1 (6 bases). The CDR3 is CAISRGVNTEAFF. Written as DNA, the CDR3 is TGTGCCATCTCCAGGGGAGTGAACACTGAAGCTTTCTTT.